This T cell receptor (beta chain) was captured in a study of T cells after posttransplantation cyclophosphamide. General study findings and limits: Later post-transplant blood repertoires were often dominated by donor CD8+ memory clones. TRB overlap between skin or GI tissue T cells and blood was limited.

The CDR3 is 15 amino acids. The germline V gene has CDR1 SGHTA and CDR2 FQGNSA. Unmatched junction bases numbered 12, after V lost 4 bases and J lost 10 bases. Note on this clone: Its antigen is currently unknown.

The data were produced by immunoSEQ multiplex PCR, yet TCRdb's version contains in-frame clones alone and is incomplete. The sample includes tens of thousands of clones, approximately 92% seen only once; the top ten take roughly 3%. The material sequenced was PBMCs. The receptor comes from a woman in her 30s in good health and a related stem cell transplant donor. V gene TRBV7-2 combines with J gene TRBJ1-2; 10 bases fit TRBD1. The CDR3 spells CASSSGPGTGVFYTF. For the CDR3, the DNA is TGTGCCAGCAGCTCAGGCCCCGGGACAGGGGTTTTCTACACCTTC.